One sample yielded the 4 T cell receptor beta chains listed below, sequenced in a study of T cells in Graves' hyperthyroidism and ophthalmopathy. Amplified regions were TCR beta CDR3 sequences from RNA transcripts. HTBI primers were the set used in a first-round RT-PCR of the TCR CDR3. TCRdb re-derived calls from the multiplex PCR reads in MiXCR, one entry per CDR3 protein. This table has nearly 110,000 distinct CDR3 sequences, 16% appearing once. Sequenced material: blood. These receptors were collected from a woman in her forties or fifties with Graves' hyperthyroidism.

This clonotype was recorded a few times. The gene calls are TRBV5-5 and TRBJ2-7, with D perhaps matching TRBD1 (5 bases). This CDR3 spans 15 amino acids. Germline assignment: CDR1 SGHKS and CDR2 YYEKEE (reference sequence). Written as DNA, the CDR3 is TGTGCCAGCAGCTTGGGGACATCCGCCTCCTACGAGCAGCACGTC. This codes for CASSLGTSASYEQHV.

The J gene is TRBJ2-5, the V gene TRBV7-9, with TRBD1 identical over 9 bases. This CDR3 region has 16 residues. Germline V CDR1 and CDR2: SEHNR, FQNEAQ (reference sequence). V lost 7 bases to trimming and J lost 4 bases; unmatched junction nucleotides: 13. CDR3 DNA: TGTGCCAGCACCATTACCTCAGGGACAGGGATAGAGACCCAGTACTTC. It translates to CASTITSGTGIETQYF.

This clonotype came up many times. The chain recombines TRBV6-1 with TRBJ1-6; no firm D call. Deletions cut 1 base from V and 9 bases from J, with 10 bases between. CDR1 is MNHNS and CDR2 is SASEGT in the germline V gene. The CDR3 length is 14 residues. The CDR3 sequence: CASSEGGKGSPLHF. CDR3 nucleotides: TGTGCCAGCAGTGAAGGGGGTAAGGGTTCACCCCTCCACTTT.

This clonotype was recorded many times. The CDR3 DNA reads as TGTGCCAGCAGTTTATCCCCGGTATTCGAGCAGTACTTC. Amino acids: CASSLSPVFEQYF. This chain links TRBV28 with TRBJ2-7, with D uncertain. The germline V gene has CDR1 MDHEN and CDR2 SYDVKM. CDR3 size: 13 residues. Trimming took 1 base from V and 6 from J, leaving 10 bases between them. Filled out from reference TRBV28 and TRBJ2-7, the complete variable domain reads DVKVTQSSRYLVKRTGEKVFLECVQDMDHENMFWYRQDPGLGLRLIYFSYDVKMKEKGDIPEGYSVSREKKERFSLILESASTNQTSMYLCASSLSPVFEQYFGPGTRLTVT.